This T cell receptor beta chain emerged from a study of T cells in Graves' hyperthyroidism and ophthalmopathy. The study excluded patients with uncontrolled infection, other autoimmune disease, pregnancy or lactation. The CDR3 loop spans 16 amino acids. CDR1 MNHEY and CDR2 SVGAGI come from the germline V gene. Deletions cut 0 bases from V and 0 bases from J, with 9 bases between. This clonotype showed up just a few times. What it recognizes is unknown. There were TCR beta CDR3 regions amplified from RNA transcripts. The HTBI primer set was used in a first-round RT-PCR of the TCR CDR3. MiXCR was run by TCRdb on the multiplex PCR reads, yielding one entry per CDR3 protein. The sample shows some 600,000 distinct CDR3 sequences, around 13% of them seen only once. The study's findings and limits: For ophthalmopathy, model prediction preceded onset by a median roughly 5.9 months.

This TCR came from a woman in her twenties or thirties with Graves' hyperthyroidism that later progressed to Graves' ophthalmopathy. Sequencing was done on a sample of blood. The chain links TRBV6-5 to TRBJ2-1; a weak D match, TRBD2 (6 bases). The CDR3 region is CASSYSSGSSYNEQFF. Written as DNA, the CDR3 is TGTGCCAGCAGTTACTCTAGCGGTAGCTCCTACAATGAGCAGTTCTTC.